This T cell receptor (beta chain) emerged from a study of blood T cell repertoires in COVID-19. At the level of the study: Samples of COVID-19 (acute and convalescent) were obtained from the United States, Italy and Spain.

Data came from immunoSEQ multiplex PCR; TCRdb stores just in-frame clones and leaves some out. The table includes more than 55,000 clones, more than 80% detected once. CDR3 size: 13 residues. Trimming removed 6 bases from V and 6 bases from J, with 11 bases in between. The clonotype comes from a woman aged 55-69 years with COVID-19, enrolled during active disease. V and J are TRBV12-3 or TRBV12-4 and TRBJ2-2; no clear D gene. Input material: peripheral blood. Here the CDR3 reads CASRVGPAGELFF. The CDR3 DNA sequence: TGTGCCAGCAGAGTGGGCCCGGCCGGGGAGCTGTTTTTT.